This T cell receptor beta chain was sequenced in a study of cytomegalovirus exposure and HLA in healthy donors. Study findings and constraints: Among the CMV-associated chains, a few were confirmed in vitro as specific for CMV antigens. In a later analysis, most CMV-associated TCR beta chains appeared HLA-restricted.

The PCR contained 60 Vbeta and 13 Jbeta primers. TCRdb's copy holds only in-frame clones and misses some; the assay was immunoSEQ multiplex PCR. The sample lists about 160,000 clones, about four fifths occurring once. As to this clone: The antigen is not known.

Germline V lookup: CDR1 SGHVS, CDR2 FQNEAQ. V was trimmed by 1 base and J by 3 bases, leaving 21 bases between them. This CDR3 comprises 18 residues. This chain joins TRBV7-8 and TRBJ2-5; D perhaps matches TRBD1 (5 bases). The receptor's source is a male donor in good health and CMV-seronegative. Sample: PBMCs. CDR3 DNA: TGTGCCAGCAGCTTAGACGGCTTAGGGGCACAGGTCGAAGAGACCCAGTACTTC. Protein: CASSLDGLGAQVEETQYF.